These T cell receptor beta chains were read from a single sample in a study of a mutant IDH1 vaccine in newly diagnosed glioma. These receptors are not linked to any known antigen. Data came from immunoSEQ multiplex PCR; TCRdb stores just in-frame clones and leaves some out. The sample holds around 53,000 clones, roughly nine tenths seen once. Sequences were derived from PBMCs, sampled from a glioma patient whose treatment included an IDH1 peptide vaccine. Source of these receptors: a middle-aged man with glioma. Each CDR3 is given with its conserved first and last residue. A D gene is named only where the DNA matches it firmly. For some rows the clone size is stated as once, few or many, or as a class when expanded; others skip it.

>.|TRBJ1-6|TRBV5-4|.
TGTGCCAGCAGGGAGAGCTCCTATAATTCACCCCTCCACTTT
CASRESSYNSPLHF
>.|TRBJ1-4|TRBV7-9|TRBD1
TGTGCCAGCAGCTTTTTCAGGGGGAATGAAAAACTGTTTTTT
CASSFFRGNEKLFF
>.|TRBJ1-1|TRBV12-5|.
TGTGCTAGTGGGATTGACCGTATGAACACTGAAGCTTTCTTT
CASGIDRMNTEAFF
>.|TRBJ1-3|TRBV29-1|TRBD1
TGCAGCGGAGGGACAGGGGGCGACTCTGGAAACACCATATATTTT
CSGGTGGDSGNTIYF
>.|TRBJ1-5|TRBV6-1|.
TGTGCCAGCAGGGACTATATGGGGAATCAGCCCCAGCATTTT
CASRDYMGNQPQHF
>.|TRBJ2-3|TRBV5-1|.
TGCGCCAGCAGCTTGATAGGCCGTCCTAGCACAGATACGCAGTATTTT
CASSLIGRPSTDTQYF
>.|TRBJ2-7|TRBV7-9|.
TGTGCCAGCAGCTTAATAGGACAGTCCTACGAGCAGTACTTC
CASSLIGQSYEQYF
>.|TRBJ1-1|TRBV5-1|.
TGCGCCAGCAGCCCCCGGGACCGGGGAGGAGGAGAAGCTTTCTTT
CASSPRDRGGGEAFF
>.|TRBJ1-4|TRBV10-2|TRBD1
TGCGCCAGCAGAGAGACAGGGTCTAATGAAAAACTGTTTTTT
CASRETGSNEKLFF
>few|TRBJ1-6|TRBV28|.
TGTGCCAGCAGTTCATTCGGGGTTTTCGGCTCACCCCTCCACTTT
CASSSFGVFGSPLHF
>once|TRBJ2-7|TRBV30|.
TGTGCCTGGAGTGTATACGAGAGAGGAGAGCAGTACTTC
CAWSVYERGEQYF